A few counts support the clone carrying this T cell receptor (beta chain). Profiled with immunoSEQ multiplex PCR; TCRdb holds only in-frame clones, not every one. The sample lists just over 15,000 clones, around two thirds occurring once. CDR1 SEHNR and CDR2 FQNEAQ come from the germline V gene (reference sequence). Between the trimmed V and J ends, which lost 4 bases and 7 bases, there was a span of 16 bases. This CDR3 has 15 residues. This sample stems from a study of graft-versus-host responses after intestinal transplantation. Tissue from the graft was processed to free its intraepithelial and lamina propria lymphocytes.

This receptor was identified in a human patient who received an intestinal transplant, so some T cells may come from the graft donor. The starting material was ileum tissue, obtained 14 days after transplant. The chain combines TRBV7-9 with TRBJ1-4; unclear D gene. The CDR3 region has the DNA TGTGCCAGCAGCTCGGACGGTAGATGGGGTGAAAAACTGTTTTTT. It is translated as CASSSDGRWGEKLFF.